Sequencing of this T cell receptor (beta chain) was carried out in a study of shared clonotypes between healthy human individuals. Study summary: For every donor, three CD4 naive, three CD4 memory, two CD8 naive and one CD8 memory plates were used.

Sequencing used immunoSEQ multiplex PCR; TCRdb keeps in-frame clones, though not all of them. The sample holds more than 2,000,000 clones, roughly 92% seen once. V lost 5 bases to trimming and J lost 7 bases, with 14 bases between them. The CDR3 totals 14 residues. Germline V gene data show CDR1 as SGHAT and CDR2 as FQDESV (reference sequence). The rearrangement links TRBV11-1 to TRBJ1-4; D call uncertain. The sequence derives from a man aged 18 to 35 in good health. The sequencing sample was made of naive CD4+ T cells sorted from blood. As for subset: CD45RA+ positively selected. The CDR3 nucleotides read TGTGCCAGCAGCCGCGGAGGCACGGGTGAAAAACTGTTTTTT. Its translation: CASSRGGTGEKLFF.